The next 15 T cell receptor beta chains were all read from a single sample in a study of cytomegalovirus exposure and HLA in healthy donors. The PCR employed 60 Vbeta primers together with 13 Jbeta primers. Profiled with immunoSEQ multiplex PCR; TCRdb holds only in-frame clones, not every one. The sample holds hundreds of thousands of clones, about three quarters seen once. The sequencing input was PBMCs. Receptors were obtained from a woman in her sixties or seventies in good health and CMV-seropositive.

V and J are TRBV5-4 and TRBJ2-4; 14 nucleotides align to TRBD2. The V segment lost 4 bases and the J segment 1 base; nucleotides outside the gene matches: 10. Germline CDR1 and CDR2: SGHNT and YYREEE (reference sequence). CDR3 size: 19 residues. The CDR3 spells CASSHGLAGGPQAKNIQYF. CDR3 sequence (DNA): TGTGCCAGCAGCCACGGACTAGCGGGGGGTCCGCAGGCCAAAAACATTCAGTACTTC.

The V gene is TRBV30, the J gene TRBJ2-3, with D unclear. The CDR3 extends over 11 amino acids. V dropped 3 bases and J dropped 6 bases, with 7 bases sitting between them. Germline V gives CDR1 GTSNPN, CDR2 SVGIG (reference sequence). The CDR3 nucleotides read TGTGCCTGGAGCGCTACGGATACGCAGTATTTT. This sequence encodes CAWSATDTQYF.

CDR3 sequence: CAWSVYPGQKYF. The CDR3, as DNA: TGTGCCTGGAGTGTTTACCCGGGACAGAAGTACTTC. V usage is TRBV30 and J usage is TRBJ2-7, with 7 bases fitting TRBD1. Per germline, CDR1 GTSNPN and CDR2 SVGIG (reference sequence). V dropped 0 bases and J dropped 11; count of bases not matched to a gene: 7. This CDR3 is built from 12 residues.

This rearrangement joins TRBV6-6 to TRBJ1-5, with 10 bases lining up with TRBD1. Looked up from germline, CDR1 is MNHNY and CDR2 is SVGAGI (reference sequence). The CDR3 is 15 residues long. V lost 6 bases, J lost 6 bases, and 8 bases stayed unmatched. CDR3 sequence (DNA): TGTGCCAGCAGCCCCGGGACAGGGGAGAGTCAGCCCCAGCATTTT. Protein sequence: CASSPGTGESQPQHF.

This clone was seen a few times. The CDR3 DNA reads TGTGCCAGCAGCTTCGACAGGGTCACTGAAGCTTTCTTT. It encodes CASSFDRVTEAFF. The chain couples TRBV7-9 to TRBJ1-1; 7 bases line up with TRBD1. The V gene end was trimmed by 3 bases and the J gene end by 4 bases; junction bases not matched to a gene: 2. Germline V gives CDR1 SEHNR, CDR2 FQNEAQ (reference sequence). This CDR3 has 13 amino acids.

The rearrangement uses TRBV23-1 and TRBJ1-1, with 7 bases that match TRBD1. TRBV23-1 is noted as an ORF with a role that remains uncertain. There are 21 residues in the CDR3. V trimming: 6 bases; J trimming: 1 base; junction bases outside the gene matches: 26. The CDR3 DNA reads TGCGCCAGCAGCCGACGTCCGAATCCCGACAGGGTCCATACCCCGAACACTGAAGCTTTCTTT. Protein product: CASSRRPNPDRVHTPNTEAFF.

In this sample, this clone turned up once. The chain uses TRBV10-1 and TRBJ2-7, with D perhaps matching TRBD1 (5 bases). Germline loops: CDR1 WNHNN, CDR2 SYGVQD (reference sequence). Deletions cut 3 bases from V and 0 bases from J, with 15 bases between. The CDR3 runs 16 residues. The CDR3 reads CASSEFSLGVSYEQYF. DNA for the CDR3: TGCGCCAGCAGTGAATTTTCGTTAGGGGTCTCCTACGAGCAGTACTTC.

V usage is TRBV15 and J usage is TRBJ2-7; a possible D gene is TRBD2 (6 bases). CDR3 size: 16 residues. Germline CDR1 is LNHNV and CDR2 is YYDKDF (reference sequence). The V end lost 0 bases, the J end lost 3 bases, and 15 bases lay between the germline ends. CDR3 in DNA: TGTGCCACCAGCAGAGATTTACCGGGACTCAACTACGAGCAGTACTTC. Protein: CATSRDLPGLNYEQYF.

The CDR3 region is CASSTTMGASSGNTIYF. CDR3 sequence (DNA): TGTGCCAGCAGCACCACGATGGGGGCCAGCTCTGGAAACACCATATATTTT. This chain links TRBV9 with TRBJ1-3, with a possible D match to TRBD1 (6 bases). V lost 4 bases to trimming and J lost 0 bases, with 17 bases between them. CDR3 length equals 17 residues. CDR1 SGDLS and CDR2 YYNGEE come from the germline V gene.

The CDR3 is CASSPGEPYGYTF. CDR3 DNA: TGTGCCAGCTCACCAGGGGAGCCCTATGGCTACACCTTC. The chain uses TRBV18 and TRBJ1-2, with D uncertain. Germline assignment: CDR1 KGHSH and CDR2 LQKENI. The CDR3 sequence is 13 residues long. Trimming pared 2 bases from V and 4 bases from J, leaving 8 bases between. Drawing the rest from reference TRBV18 and TRBJ1-2, the complete variable domain is NAGVMQNPRHLVRRRGQEARLRCSPMKGHSHVYWYRQLPEEGLKFMVYLQKENIIDESGMPKERFSAEFPKEGPSILRIQQVVRGDSAAYFCASSPGEPYGYTFGSGTRLTVV.

The chain combines TRBV5-1 with TRBJ2-7; 7 positions agree with TRBD1. Germline V gene lookup returns CDR1 SGHRS and CDR2 YFSETQ. The CDR3 runs 15 residues. V shed 4 bases, J shed 6 bases, and the junction held 13 bases outside the gene matches. Written as DNA, the CDR3 is TGCGCCAGCAGCCCAGGGACAGCTCCCTATGGCGAGCAGTACTTC. This encodes CASSPGTAPYGEQYF. Variable domain in full (rest from reference TRBV5-1 and TRBJ2-7): KAGVTQTPRYLIKTRGQQVTLSCSPISGHRSVSWYQQTPGQGLQFLFEYFSETQRNKGNFPGRFSGRQFSNSRSEMNVSTLELGDSALYLCASSPGTAPYGEQYFGPGTRLTVT.

This clone was detected a few times. The rearrangement links TRBV18 to TRBJ1-3, with no clear D. CDR1 KGHSH and CDR2 LQKENI come from the germline V gene. The CDR3 covers 15 residues. The ends were cut back, 3 bases at V and 2 bases at J, with 11 bases in the middle. The CDR3 DNA sequence: TGTGCCAGCTCACCGAGTTATACCGCTGGAAACACCATATATTTT. It specifies CASSPSYTAGNTIYF.

The chain uses TRBV5-1 and TRBJ2-1; 7 nucleotides line up with TRBD1. V was clipped by 0 bases and J by 8 bases; unmatched bases: 8. CDR1 is SGHRS and CDR2 is YFSETQ in the germline V gene. This CDR3 region has 15 residues. In DNA form, the CDR3 reads TGCGCCAGCAGCTTGGGGGACAGACGGATCCATGAGCAGTTCTTC. Protein: CASSLGDRRIHEQFF.

The rearrangement links TRBV19 to TRBJ1-2; possibly TRBD1 for D (5 bases). Trimming stripped 0 bases from V and 2 bases from J, with 13 bases between. This CDR3 is 16 amino acids long. Germline V CDR1 and CDR2: LNHDA, SQIVND (reference sequence). The CDR3 DNA follows: TGTGCCAGTAGTATAGAGGGCCGAAGGGGCAACTATGGCTACACCTTC. It translates to CASSIEGRRGNYGYTF. The full variable domain, with the rest looked up from reference TRBV19 and TRBJ1-2, is DGGITQSPKYLFRKEGQNVTLSCEQNLNHDAMYWYRQDPGQGLRLIYYSQIVNDFQKGDIAEGYSVSREKKESFPLTVTSAQKNPTAFYLCASSIEGRRGNYGYTFGSGTRLTVV.

The rearrangement uses TRBV6-1 and TRBJ1-5, with D perhaps TRBD1 (5 bases). The germline CDR1 and CDR2 sequences are MNHNS and SASEGT. The CDR3 covers 13 residues. Trimming left V 5 bases short and J 7 bases short, with 12 bases between. The CDR3: CASSLQGRQPQHF. In nucleotides, the CDR3 is TGTGCCAGCAGTCTTCAGGGCCGCCAGCCCCAGCATTTT.